Presented here are 28 T cell receptor beta chains from one specimen sequenced in a study of regulatory T cells in long-lasting Graves disease. Time point noted: newly diagnosed GD, antithyroid drugs for less than 3 months. PBMCs were the source of the RNA used for TCR sequencing. Combining iRepertoire HTBI primers with Arm-PCR of CDR3 regions, the authors built TCR beta libraries. MiXCR was run by TCRdb on the multiplex PCR reads, yielding one entry per CDR3 protein. The sample holds 360,000 or so distinct CDR3 sequences, around 15% seen once. The sample was also linked to a second study, of T cells in Graves' hyperthyroidism and ophthalmopathy.

Material: peripheral blood mononuclear cells (PBMCs), obtained at new diagnosis, from a patient treated with antithyroid drugs. These receptors originate from a young woman with Graves disease.

The count of this clonotype is one. A much larger clone is a single base away; this may be a read error. The chain carries TRBV7-2 and TRBJ2-7; D is perhaps TRBD1 or TRBD2 (5 bases each). V dropped 1 base and J dropped 6 bases, with 19 bases sitting between them. The germline V gene encodes CDR1 SGHTA and CDR2 FQGNSA. CDR3 length: 16 amino acids. CDR3 region: CASSLGRGRAVGEQYF. The CDR3 bases are TGTGCCAGCAGCTTAGGAAGGGGACGAGCGGTGGGCGAGCAGTACTTC.

This clonotype was seen at least ten times. The rearrangement joins TRBV20-1 to TRBJ2-7, with D perhaps matching TRBD1 (6 bases). Germline CDR1 DFQATT, CDR2 SNEGSKA (reference sequence). V was cut by 0 bases and J by 0 bases, with 12 bases left in between. The CDR3 is 15 residues long. The CDR3 protein is CSARDRGQPSYEQYF. The CDR3, as DNA: TGCAGTGCTAGAGATCGAGGACAGCCCTCCTACGAGCAGTACTTC.

This clonotype was seen at least ten times. The rearrangement uses TRBV7-6 and TRBJ2-1, with 7 bases aligning to TRBD2. Losses at the gene ends were 5 bases for V and 10 bases for J; bases not matched to a gene: 14. The CDR3 runs 15 residues. CDR1 is SGHVS and CDR2 is FNYEAQ in the germline V gene. The CDR3 nucleotides are TGTGCCAGCAGCCCCCTAGCGGTACGGGGGAGAGAGCAGTTCTTC. This translates into CASSPLAVRGREQFF.

This clonotype was counted ten times or more. The genes are TRBV24-1 and TRBJ2-1; D is possibly TRBD2 (5 bases). The germline V gene has CDR1 KGHDR and CDR2 SFDVKD. This CDR3 has 15 residues. V was pared by 1 base and J by 6 bases, with 12 bases between. The CDR3 is CATSDLVRGRNEQFF. CDR3 bases: TGTGCCACCAGTGATTTAGTACGAGGGCGCAATGAGCAGTTCTTC.

This clonotype was detected ten times or more. The chain has TRBV6-1 and TRBJ2-5; D possibly corresponds to TRBD2 (5 bases). This CDR3 region has 14 residues. CDR1 is MNHNS, CDR2 SASEGT, per germline. The V end was cut by 8 bases, the J end by 5 bases, with 18 bases between. The CDR3 loop is CASPRERTWETQYF. As DNA, the CDR3 is TGTGCCAGCCCAAGGGAGAGAACTTGGGAGACCCAGTACTTC.

This clonotype was observed at least ten times. The J gene is TRBJ1-4, the V gene TRBV3-1; 10 bases match TRBD1. V lost 4 bases to trimming and J lost 4 bases; unmatched junction nucleotides: 3. This CDR3 is built from 15 residues. Germline assignment: CDR1 LGHDT and CDR2 YNNKEL (reference sequence). The CDR3 coding sequence is TGTGCCAGCAGCCGGACAGGGGGAGGTAATGAAAAACTGTTTTTT. It encodes CASSRTGGGNEKLFF. The variable domain in full, with the rest retrieved from reference TRBV3-1 and TRBJ1-4, is DTAVSQTPKYLVTQMGNDKSIKCEQNLGHDTMYWYKQDSKKFLKIMFSYNNKELIINETVPNRFSPKSPDKAHLNLHINSLELGDSAVYFCASSRTGGGNEKLFFGSGTQLSVL.

A single count supports this clonotype. J is TRBJ2-1 and V is TRBV12-3 or TRBV12-4; TRBD2 matches 8 bases. Trimming cost V 1 base and J 8 bases; bases outside gene matches: 1. The CDR3 spans 13 residues. Here the CDR3 reads CASSLGTSYEQFF. CDR3 sequence (DNA): TGTGCCAGCAGTTTAGGGACTAGCTATGAGCAGTTCTTC.

This clonotype has at least ten counts. J is TRBJ2-5 and V is TRBV7-8; D is possibly TRBD1 or TRBD2 (5 bases each). Judging by the DNA end, TRBJ2-1 fits better; the J call may be wrong. CDR3 size: 14 residues. Germline loops: CDR1 SGHVS, CDR2 FQNEAQ. The CDR3 protein is CASSVRDGYNEQFF. CDR3 nucleotides: TGTGCCAGCAGCGTCCGGGACGGATACAATGAGCAGTTCTTC.

This clonotype was counted a few times. V gene TRBV20-1 combines with J gene TRBJ2-2, with 10 positions matching TRBD2. V gave up 0 bases and J gave up 3 bases; unmatched junction bases: 1. Germline CDR1 and CDR2: DFQATT and SNEGSKA (reference sequence). This CDR3 contains 15 residues. In DNA, the CDR3 is TGCAGTGCTAGAGAGCTAGCGGGGGACACCGGGGAGCTGTTTTTT. The encoded protein is CSARELAGDTGELFF.

The chain recombines TRBV6-1 with TRBJ2-7; the D gene is possibly TRBD2 (6 bases). V lost 6 bases and J 6 bases, leaving 18 bases between the germline ends. Per germline, CDR1 MNHNS and CDR2 SASEGT. The CDR3 totals 14 residues. The CDR3 loop is CASRGSLASAEQYF. The CDR3 DNA reads TGTGCCAGCAGGGGCTCCCTAGCGTCGGCCGAGCAGTACTTC.

The rearrangement uses TRBV5-6 and TRBJ1-1; no firm D call. The CDR3 loop spans 14 amino acids. Germline V gives CDR1 SGHDT, CDR2 YYEEEE. Trimming took 0 bases from V and 4 from J, leaving 10 bases between them. The CDR3 loop reads CASSLVGSVTEAFF. CDR3 nucleotides: TGTGCCAGCAGCTTGGTTGGGTCTGTCACTGAAGCTTTCTTT.

This clonotype was seen ten or more times. V and J are TRBV28 and TRBJ1-1; possible D gene TRBD1, 5 bases. V shed 6 bases and J shed 6 bases, with 17 bases lying between them. This CDR3 is built from 14 residues. The germline V gene encodes CDR1 MDHEN and CDR2 SYDVKM. The CDR3 DNA follows: TGTGCCAGCAGACCCACGGGGGAGCTTTCTGAAGCTTTCTTT. Protein sequence: CASRPTGELSEAFF.

This clonotype was seen at least ten times. V and J are TRBV28 and TRBJ2-3; D not certain. Trimming removed 6 bases at V and 7 bases at J, with 8 bases between. Germline V gene data show CDR1 as MDHEN and CDR2 as SYDVKM. CDR3 length equals 11 residues. The DNA of the CDR3 is TGTGCCAGCAGGGACCCGTATACGCAGTATTTT. It translates to CASRDPYTQYF.

This clonotype was found many times. J is TRBJ2-3 and V is TRBV20-1, with D perhaps TRBD2 (5 bases). V was clipped by 3 bases and J by 1 base, with 17 bases between them. Germline assignment: CDR1 DFQATT and CDR2 SNEGSKA (reference sequence). The CDR3 loop spans 16 amino acids. The CDR3, as DNA: TGCAGTGCTAGCCCCCGTTCGGCGGGTGGCACAGATACGCAGTATTTT. Its translation is CSASPRSAGGTDTQYF.

In the case of this clonotype: The junction departs from germline at one end; a sequencing error may be responsible. The chain couples TRBV11-2 to TRBJ2-1, with 11 bases identical to TRBD1. This CDR3 has 17 amino acids. Germline assignment: CDR1 SGHAT and CDR2 FQNNGV. CDR3 sequence (DNA): TGTGCCAGCAGCGTAGACCCCGGGACAGGGGGCTACAATGAGCAGTTCTTC. This sequence encodes CASSVDPGTGGYNEQFF.

In this sample, this clonotype turned up a few times. As the CDR3 is not closed by the conserved phenylalanine or tryptophan, this likely results from a read error. This chain uses TRBV27 with TRBJ1-2; tentatively, D is TRBD1 (6 bases). CDR3 length equals 12 residues. V shed 6 bases and J shed 6 bases, with 11 bases lying between them. Per the germline V gene, CDR1 is MNHEY and CDR2 is SMNVEV (reference sequence). This chain's CDR3 is CASRQGSDGYTL. CDR3 in DNA: TGTGCCAGCAGACAGGGATCGGATGGCTACACCCTC.

This clonotype was recorded a few times. The chain carries TRBV19 and TRBJ1-1; no firm D call. Trimming pared 3 bases from V and 4 bases from J, leaving 15 bases between. This CDR3 region has 15 residues. In germline, CDR1 is LNHDA, CDR2 SQIVND (reference sequence). The CDR3 DNA follows: TGTGCCAGTAGTATCTACAGTGCACCCACCACTGAAGCTTTCTTT. This encodes CASSIYSAPTTEAFF.

This clonotype was observed at least ten times. The chain links TRBV30 to TRBJ1-2; tentatively, D is TRBD1 (6 bases). The CDR3 is 14 residues long. Germline values: CDR1 GTSNPN, CDR2 SVGIG (reference sequence). The germline V and J ends were trimmed by 0 bases and 2 bases, with 10 bases remaining between them. CDR3 DNA: TGTGCCTGGAGTGTTAAGGGGGACAACTATGGCTACACCTTC. As protein: CAWSVKGDNYGYTF.

This clonotype has at least ten counts. This chain links TRBV5-1 with TRBJ2-2, with 11 bases fitting TRBD1. V was pared by 4 bases and J by 3 bases, with 11 bases of the junction left unmatched. The length of the CDR3 is 18 residues. CDR1 SGHRS and CDR2 YFSETQ come from the germline V gene. The CDR3 nucleotides are TGCGCCAGCAGCAGACCGGGACAGGGGGATGTTCACACCGGGGAGCTGTTTTTT. It translates to CASSRPGQGDVHTGELFF. Supplemented by reference TRBV5-1 and TRBJ2-2, the full variable domain reads KAGVTQTPRYLIKTRGQQVTLSCSPISGHRSVSWYQQTPGQGLQFLFEYFSETQRNKGNFPGRFSGRQFSNSRSEMNVSTLELGDSALYLCASSRPGQGDVHTGELFFGEGSRLTVL.

This clonotype appeared many times. This sequence joins TRBV12-3 or TRBV12-4 and TRBJ2-3; no reliable D call. CDR3 size: 11 residues. Trimming stripped 6 bases from V and 6 bases from J, with 7 bases between. The CDR3: CASSFSDTQYF. The DNA of the CDR3 is TGTGCCAGCAGCTTTTCCGATACGCAGTATTTT.

This clonotype appeared many times. The chain joins TRBV2 to TRBJ2-1; 8 positions agree with TRBD2. Losses at the gene ends were 6 bases for V and 4 bases for J; bases not matched to a gene: 8. Germline CDR1 SNHLY, CDR2 FYNNEI. This CDR3 contains 15 residues. In DNA form, the CDR3 reads TGTGCCAGCAGGCTAGCGGGTGAAGGGTACAATGAGCAGTTCTTC. Protein product: CASRLAGEGYNEQFF.

This clonotype was seen repeatedly, ten times or more. The rearrangement links TRBV30 to TRBJ2-4; perhaps TRBD1 as D (6 bases). CDR1 is GTSNPN, CDR2 SVGIG, per germline (reference sequence). This CDR3 contains 16 residues. The V and J ends lost 2 bases and 0 bases respectively, with 14 bases between them. The CDR3 DNA follows: TGTGCCTGGAGTAGGGGGTCTAACTTAGCCAAAAACATTCAGTACTTC. It specifies CAWSRGSNLAKNIQYF. The full variable domain, its missing parts supplied by reference TRBV30 and TRBJ2-4, is SQTIHQWPATLVQPVGSPLSLECTVEGTSNPNLYWYRQAAGRGLQLLFYSVGIGQISSEVPQNLSASRPQDRQFILSSKKLLLSDSGFYLCAWSRGSNLAKNIQYFGAGTRLSVL.

As to this clonotype: A much larger clone lies one base from this, so it may be a read error. The chain uses TRBV20-1 and TRBJ2-5, with D perhaps TRBD2 (7 bases). Germline V CDR1 and CDR2: DFQATT, SNEGSKA (reference sequence). V lost 3 bases to trimming and J lost 9 bases, with 23 bases between them. CDR3 length: 15 residues. The CDR3 spells CSASQGTDPRESQYF. In nucleotides, the CDR3 is TGCAGTGCTAGTCAGGGGACGGACCCGCGGGAGTCCCAGTACTTC.

In its sample, this clonotype was seen many times. The V and J genes are TRBV6-2 or TRBV6-3 and TRBJ2-6; no clear D. This CDR3 region has 17 residues. Per the germline V gene, CDR1 is MNHEY and CDR2 is SVGEGT. Trimming took 0 bases from V and 4 from J, leaving 13 bases between them. In nucleotides, the CDR3 is TGTGCCAGCAGTTACTCGAGGCTGCCCCCGGGGGCCAACGTCCTGACTTTC. Translating it yields CASSYSRLPPGANVLTF.

There are many counts of this clonotype. The chain has TRBV7-9 and TRBJ2-1; D is unresolved. V lost 3 bases, J lost 6 bases, and 15 bases lay in between. CDR3 size: 15 residues. Germline V gene sequence: CDR1 SEHNR, CDR2 FQNEAQ (reference sequence). The DNA for the CDR3 is TGTGCCAGCAGCTTCGACATTGGGCAGCGCAATGAGCAGTTCTTC. It translates to CASSFDIGQRNEQFF.

The chain links TRBV9 to TRBJ2-3, with D tentatively TRBD2 (6 bases). The CDR3 has 16 amino acids. Germline V gives CDR1 SGDLS, CDR2 YYNGEE. Deletions cut 0 bases from V and 1 base from J, with 12 bases between. The CDR3 DNA sequence: TGTGCCAGCAGCGTAGCCTCAGGCGGGGGCACAGATACGCAGTATTTT. It encodes CASSVASGGGTDTQYF.

This clonotype showed up many times. The chain uses TRBV11-2 and TRBJ2-1; D possibly matches TRBD1 or TRBD2 (5 bases each). Germline assignment: CDR1 SGHAT and CDR2 FQNNGV. This CDR3 has 14 amino acids. V was clipped by 4 bases and J by 5 bases, with 12 bases between them. Here the CDR3 reads CASSSGRVNNEQFF. CDR3 bases: TGTGCCAGCAGCTCGGGACGAGTGAACAATGAGCAGTTCTTC.

This clonotype was seen only once. A much larger clonotype is one base distant, so this may be a read error. The V and J genes are TRBV5-1 and TRBJ2-2; no clear D. Germline V gives CDR1 SGHRS, CDR2 YFSETQ. This CDR3 spans 16 amino acids. As DNA, the CDR3 is TGCGCCGGCAGCTTGCAGCGCGGTTCGAACACCGGGGAGCTGTTTTTT. It codes for CAGSLQRGSNTGELFF.